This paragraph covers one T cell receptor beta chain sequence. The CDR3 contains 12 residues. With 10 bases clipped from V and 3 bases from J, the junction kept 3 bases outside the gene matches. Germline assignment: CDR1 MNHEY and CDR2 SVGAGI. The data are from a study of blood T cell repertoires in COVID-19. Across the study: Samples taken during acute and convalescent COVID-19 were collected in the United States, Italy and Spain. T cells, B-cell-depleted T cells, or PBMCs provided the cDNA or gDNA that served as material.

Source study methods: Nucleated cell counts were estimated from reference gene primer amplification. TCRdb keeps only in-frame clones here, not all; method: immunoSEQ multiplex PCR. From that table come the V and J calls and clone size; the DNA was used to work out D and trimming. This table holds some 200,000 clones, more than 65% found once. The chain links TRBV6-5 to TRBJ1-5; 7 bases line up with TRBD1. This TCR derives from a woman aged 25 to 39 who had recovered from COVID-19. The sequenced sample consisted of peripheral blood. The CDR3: CATDRANQPQHF. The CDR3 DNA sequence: TGTGCCACCGACAGGGCCAATCAGCCCCAGCATTTT.